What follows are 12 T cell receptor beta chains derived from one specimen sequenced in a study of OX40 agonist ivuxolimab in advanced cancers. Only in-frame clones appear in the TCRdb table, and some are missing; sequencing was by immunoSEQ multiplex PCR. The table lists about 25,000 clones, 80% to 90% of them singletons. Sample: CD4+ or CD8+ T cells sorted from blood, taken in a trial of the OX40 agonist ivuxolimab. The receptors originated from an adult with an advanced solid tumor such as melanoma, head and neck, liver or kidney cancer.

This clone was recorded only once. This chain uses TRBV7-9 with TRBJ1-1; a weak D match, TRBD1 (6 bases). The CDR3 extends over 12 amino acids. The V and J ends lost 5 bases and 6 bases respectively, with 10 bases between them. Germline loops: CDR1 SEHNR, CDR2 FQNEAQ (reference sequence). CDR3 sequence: CASSSHRAEAFF. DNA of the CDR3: TGTGCCAGCAGCAGCCACAGGGCTGAAGCTTTCTTT.

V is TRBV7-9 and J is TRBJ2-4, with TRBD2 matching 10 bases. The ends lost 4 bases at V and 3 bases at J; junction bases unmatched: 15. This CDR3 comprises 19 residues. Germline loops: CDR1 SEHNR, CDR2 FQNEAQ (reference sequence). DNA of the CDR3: TGTGCCAGCAGCTCTCCTAGCGGGAGTAGTGGGATGGACAAAAACATTCAGTACTTC. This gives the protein CASSSPSGSSGMDKNIQYF.

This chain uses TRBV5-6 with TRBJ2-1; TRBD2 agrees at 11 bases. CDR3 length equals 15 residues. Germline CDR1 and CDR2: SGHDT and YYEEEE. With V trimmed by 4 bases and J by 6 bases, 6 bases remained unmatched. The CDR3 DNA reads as TGTGCCAGCAGCGGGGGACTAGCGGCAATCAATGAGCAGTTCTTC. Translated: CASSGGLAAINEQFF.

The CDR3 is CASSVAERGADTQYF. CDR3 nucleotides: TGTGCCAGCAGCGTAGCGGAGCGGGGAGCAGATACGCAGTATTTT. The chain links TRBV9 to TRBJ2-3, with 7 bases lining up with TRBD2. V shed 0 bases, J shed 4 bases, and the junction held 5 bases outside the gene matches. Germline assignment: CDR1 SGDLS and CDR2 YYNGEE. This CDR3 has 15 residues.

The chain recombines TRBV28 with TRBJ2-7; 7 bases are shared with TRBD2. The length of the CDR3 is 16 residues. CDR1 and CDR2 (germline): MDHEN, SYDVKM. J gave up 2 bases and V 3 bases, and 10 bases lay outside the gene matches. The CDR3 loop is CASSFNGRFGTYEQYF. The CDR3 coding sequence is TGTGCCAGCAGTTTCAACGGGAGGTTTGGCACCTACGAGCAGTACTTC. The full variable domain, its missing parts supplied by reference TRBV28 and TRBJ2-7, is DVKVTQSSRYLVKRTGEKVFLECVQDMDHENMFWYRQDPGLGLRLIYFSYDVKMKEKGDIPEGYSVSREKKERFSLILESASTNQTSMYLCASSFNGRFGTYEQYFGPGTRLTVT.

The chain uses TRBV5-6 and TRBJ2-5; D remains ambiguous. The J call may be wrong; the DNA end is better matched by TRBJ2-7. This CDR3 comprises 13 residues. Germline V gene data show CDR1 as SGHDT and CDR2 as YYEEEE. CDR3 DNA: TGTGCCAGCAGCCCCCCACTGTCCTACGAGCAGTACTTC. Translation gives CASSPPLSYEQYF.

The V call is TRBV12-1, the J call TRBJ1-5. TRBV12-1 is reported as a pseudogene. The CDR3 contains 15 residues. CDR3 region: CASSPRVFINQPQHF. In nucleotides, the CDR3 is TGTGCCAGCAGCCCTAGGGTGTTCATCAATCAGCCCCAGCATTTT.

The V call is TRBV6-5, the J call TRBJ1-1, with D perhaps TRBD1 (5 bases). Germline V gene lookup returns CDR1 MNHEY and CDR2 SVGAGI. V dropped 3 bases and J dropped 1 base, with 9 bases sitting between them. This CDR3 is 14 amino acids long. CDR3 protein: CASSYPTGNTEAFF. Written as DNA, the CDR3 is TGTGCCAGCAGTTATCCCACAGGGAACACTGAAGCTTTCTTT.

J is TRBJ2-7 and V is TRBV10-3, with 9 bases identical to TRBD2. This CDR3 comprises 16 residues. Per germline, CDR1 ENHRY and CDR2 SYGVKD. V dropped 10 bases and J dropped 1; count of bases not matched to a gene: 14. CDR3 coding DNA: TGTGCCACCTATAAGGGCCCGGGACTAGCTTCCTACGAGCAGTACTTC. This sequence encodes CATYKGPGLASYEQYF.

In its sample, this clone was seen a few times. The CDR3 nucleotides are TGTGCCAGTAGTAGAACTAGCGGGGCGTTCAACGAGCAGTTCTTC. It translates to CASSRTSGAFNEQFF. The rearrangement links TRBV19 to TRBJ2-1, with 10 nucleotides matching TRBD2. Germline V lookup: CDR1 LNHDA, CDR2 SQIVND (reference sequence). The CDR3 is 15 residues long. V lost 4 bases to trimming and J lost 10 bases; unmatched junction nucleotides: 10.

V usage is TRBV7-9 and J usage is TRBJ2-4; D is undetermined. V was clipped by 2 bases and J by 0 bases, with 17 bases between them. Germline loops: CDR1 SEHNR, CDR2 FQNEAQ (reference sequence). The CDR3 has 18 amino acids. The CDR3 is CASSLNYGSAVAKNIQYF. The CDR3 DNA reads TGTGCCAGCAGCTTAAATTATGGGTCCGCCGTAGCCAAAAACATTCAGTACTTC.

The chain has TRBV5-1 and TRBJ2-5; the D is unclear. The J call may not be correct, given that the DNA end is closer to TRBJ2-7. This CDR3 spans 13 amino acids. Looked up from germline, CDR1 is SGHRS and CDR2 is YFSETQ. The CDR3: CASSLGPLYEQYF. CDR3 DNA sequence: TGCGCCAGCAGCTTGGGCCCTCTATACGAGCAGTACTTC.